This T cell receptor beta chain was identified in a study of shared clonotypes between healthy human individuals. Study-wide background: There were three CD4 naive, three CD4 memory, two CD8 naive and one CD8 memory plates per donor. Overall study findings and caveats: It was anticipated that sequencing depth would influence how many clonotypes donors shared. Even with large depth, rarefaction showed that sorted-subset sequencing was incomplete.

Terminally differentiated effector memory CD45RA+ cells were excluded from the naive CD8 cells, which were CD45RO-negative and positively selected for CCR7. Details on this clone: Its antigen remains unknown.

Each subset's genomic DNA was shared equally among a number of immunoSEQ plates. The data were produced by immunoSEQ multiplex PCR, yet TCRdb's version contains in-frame clones alone and is incomplete. The table records approximately 2,200,000 clones, roughly 91% of them present only once. This clonotype originated in a man between 18 and 35 years old in good health. Some clones in this sample may be carry-over from other donors' samples. The sequenced material came from naive CD8+ T cells from PBMCs.

The CDR3 DNA sequence: TGTGCCAGCAGCTTAGCGGGACTCCGAGATTACAATGAGCAGTTCTTC. Protein: CASSLAGLRDYNEQFF. The chain joins TRBV7-9 to TRBJ2-1; D perhaps matches TRBD2 (6 bases). The CDR3 has 16 residues. Trimming took off 0 bases at V and 4 bases at J, with 13 bases between the two ends. CDR1 is SEHNR, CDR2 FQNEAQ, per germline (reference sequence).